The next 12 T cell receptor beta chains were all read from a single sample in a study of technical replicates of blood from four donors. The data were produced by immunoSEQ multiplex PCR, yet TCRdb's version contains in-frame clones alone and is incomplete. Here the sample spans some 70,000 clones, roughly nine tenths being singletons. The specimen was T cells isolated from PBMCs. All receptors come from a human donor in good health.

Here the CDR3 reads CASSDSGTWNYGYTF. The CDR3 DNA reads as TGTGCCAGCAGTGACTCCGGGACATGGAACTATGGCTACACCTTC. This sequence joins TRBV25-1 and TRBJ1-2, with a weak D call TRBD1 (6 bases). This CDR3 comprises 15 residues. CDR1 is MGHDK, CDR2 SYGVNS, per germline. The V and J ends lost 3 bases and 2 bases respectively, with 13 bases between them.

This rearrangement joins TRBV6-6 to TRBJ2-2; D perhaps matches TRBD2 (6 bases). V lost 6 bases and J 0 bases, leaving 11 bases between the germline ends. This CDR3 contains 15 residues. Germline CDR1 MNHNY, CDR2 SVGAGI (reference sequence). The CDR3 DNA reads TGTGCCAGCAGACGGGAGCCCTCGAACACCGGGGAGCTGTTTTTT. Translated: CASRREPSNTGELFF.

This clone was observed a single time. A read error may produce the germline difference seen at one junction end. The chain has TRBV7-7 and TRBJ2-5, with 8 bases matching TRBD2. Germline CDR1 and CDR2: SSHAT and FNYEAQ (reference sequence). This CDR3 spans 13 amino acids. The CDR3 loop is CASSTLAGETQYF. In DNA form, the CDR3 reads TGTGCTAGCAGCACTCTAGCGGGAGAGACCCAGTACTTC. The complete variable domain, with remaining parts taken from reference TRBV7-7 and TRBJ2-5, reads GAGVSQSPRYKVTKRGQDVTLRCDPISSHATLYWYQQALGQGPEFLTYFNYEAQPDKSGLPSDRFSAERPEGSISTLTIQRTEQRDSAMYRCASSTLAGETQYFGPGTRLLVL.

The genes are TRBV11-3 and TRBJ2-7; perhaps TRBD1 as D (5 bases). Germline V gene lookup returns CDR1 SGHNT and CDR2 YENEEA. Trimming pared 2 bases from V and 5 bases from J, leaving 13 bases between. The CDR3 spans 14 residues. The CDR3 DNA follows: TGTGCCAGCAGCTTAACCACGGACATCGACGAGCAGTACTTC. Translated: CASSLTTDIDEQYF.

The chain has TRBV5-8 and TRBJ1-5; D is ambiguous. Germline CDR1 and CDR2: SGHTS and YDEGEE. The ends were cut back, 0 bases at V and 9 bases at J, with 10 bases in the middle. CDR3 length: 13 amino acids. CDR3 in DNA: TGTGCCAGCAGCTTGGGAAGTCCGGGGCCCCAGCATTTT. It specifies CASSLGSPGPQHF.

There are a few counts of this clone. The rearrangement uses TRBV11-3 and TRBJ2-7; a possible D gene is TRBD2 (5 bases). Trimming left V 5 bases short and J 2 bases short, with 13 bases between. Germline lookup yields CDR1 SGHNT and CDR2 YENEEA. The CDR3 has 14 amino acids. The CDR3 sequence: CASSRLPTTYEQYF. In DNA, the CDR3 is TGTGCCAGCAGCCGTCTGCCGACTACCTACGAGCAGTACTTC. Together with reference TRBV11-3 and TRBJ2-7, the CDR3 gives the full variable domain: EAGVVQSPRYKIIEKKQPVAFWCNPISGHNTLYWYLQNLGQGPELLIRYENEEAVDDSQLPKDRFSAERLKGVDSTLKIQPAELGDSAVYLCASSRLPTTYEQYFGPGTRLTVT.

V and J are TRBV9 and TRBJ2-2; D uncertain. Germline CDR1 is SGDLS and CDR2 is YYNGEE. The V end was cut by 0 bases, the J end by 4 bases, with 4 bases between. The CDR3 covers 13 residues. The CDR3 nucleotides are TGTGCCAGCAGCGTAGACATCACCGGGGAGCTGTTTTTT. This encodes CASSVDITGELFF.

The CDR3 reads CASSFYVGQKDQPQHF. CDR3 sequence (DNA): TGTGCCAGCAGCTTCTATGTGGGACAGAAAGATCAGCCCCAGCATTTT. V usage is TRBV7-8 and J usage is TRBJ1-5; TRBD1 matches 7 bases. This CDR3 is built from 16 residues. The junction had 10 bases not matched to a gene; V was cut back by 3 bases and J by 5 bases. Germline V gene lookup returns CDR1 SGHVS and CDR2 FQNEAQ.

This clone came up once. The CDR3 loop is CASSPTNPLAGSYQETQYF. CDR3 in DNA: TGTGCCAGCAGCCCAACGAACCCGCTAGCGGGCTCGTACCAAGAGACCCAGTACTTC. The chain links TRBV7-3 to TRBJ2-5, with TRBD2 identical over 8 bases. Germline values: CDR1 SGHTA, CDR2 FQGTGA. V trimming: 5 bases; J trimming: 0 bases; junction bases outside the gene matches: 17. The CDR3 is 19 amino acids.

This rearrangement joins TRBV7-3 to TRBJ2-1; D may be TRBD1 (5 bases). Trimming took 5 bases from V and 5 from J, leaving 22 bases between them. This CDR3 region has 17 residues. Germline assignment: CDR1 SGHTA and CDR2 FQGTGA. CDR3 protein: CASSPNGLGAPNNEQFF. The CDR3 region has the DNA TGTGCCAGCAGCCCAAACGGGCTAGGGGCACCTAACAATGAGCAGTTCTTC.

The gene calls are TRBV9 and TRBJ1-3; D is ambiguous. Looked up from germline, CDR1 is SGDLS and CDR2 is YYNGEE. The CDR3 is 14 amino acids. With 0 bases removed from V and 8 bases from J, the gap between germline ends came to 12 bases. The CDR3 sequence: CASSVASGVDTIYF. The CDR3 DNA is TGTGCCAGCAGCGTAGCTTCGGGTGTTGACACCATATATTTT.

The rearrangement uses TRBV5-5 and TRBJ2-7, with 7 bases lining up with TRBD1. CDR1 and CDR2 (germline): SGHKS, YYEKEE (reference sequence). Unmatched junction bases numbered 5, after V lost 0 bases and J lost 2 bases. The length of the CDR3 is 15 residues. CDR3 nucleotides: TGTGCCAGCAGCTTGGAAGCAGGGACAGCCTACGAGCAGTACTTC. Its translation: CASSLEAGTAYEQYF.